The 2 T cell receptor beta chains below come from one sample, sequenced in a study of shared clonotypes between healthy human individuals. Here immunoSEQ multiplex PCR was the method, and the copy in TCRdb shows in-frame clones only, minus some. The sample records 400,000 to 500,000 clones, roughly 78% being singletons. Sample: PBMCs. The receptors were gathered from a woman in her thirties or forties in good health. Some clones in this sample may be carry-over from other donors' samples.

The chain links TRBV29-1 to TRBJ1-3; D is ambiguous. V gave up 7 bases and J gave up 0 bases, with 7 bases separating them. From germline, CDR1 is SQVTM and CDR2 ANQGSEA. The CDR3 loop spans 12 amino acids. CDR3 DNA sequence: TGCAGCGGGTCAGGCTCTGGAAACACCATATATTTT. Its protein is CSGSGSGNTIYF.

This rearrangement joins TRBV30 to TRBJ1-2; 8 bases agree with TRBD1. Germline CDR1 GTSNPN, CDR2 SVGIG (reference sequence). This CDR3 spans 12 amino acids. Trimming at V came to 5 bases and at J to 9 bases, leaving 8 bases not matched to a gene. CDR3 protein: CAWGDRLGSYTF. In DNA form, the CDR3 reads TGTGCCTGGGGGGACAGGCTCGGGAGCTACACCTTC. Together with reference TRBV30 and TRBJ1-2, the CDR3 gives the full variable domain: SQTIHQWPATLVQPVGSPLSLECTVEGTSNPNLYWYRQAAGRGLQLLFYSVGIGQISSEVPQNLSASRPQDRQFILSSKKLLLSDSGFYLCAWGDRLGSYTFGSGTRLTVV.